The 3 T cell receptor beta chains below come from one sample, sequenced in a study of blood T cell repertoires in COVID-19. Only in-frame clones appear in the TCRdb table, and some are missing; sequencing was by immunoSEQ multiplex PCR. The sample shows under 170,000 clones, 75% to 90% of them seen only once. Sequenced: peripheral blood. The source of these receptors is a woman in her fifties or sixties with active or convalescent COVID-19.

This chain joins TRBV5-4 and TRBJ2-5; a possible D gene is TRBD2 (6 bases). Germline V gene sequence: CDR1 SGHNT, CDR2 YYREEE (reference sequence). CDR3 size: 15 residues. The ends were cut back, 2 bases at V and 4 bases at J, with 15 bases in the middle. The CDR3 protein is CASSLPPTAGETQYF. The CDR3 region has the DNA TGTGCCAGCAGCTTACCACCCACAGCGGGAGAGACCCAGTACTTC.

The chain is built from TRBV12-3 or TRBV12-4 and TRBJ1-1; D remains ambiguous. This CDR3 contains 13 residues. The ends were cut back, 2 bases at V and 1 base at J, with 5 bases in the middle. CDR3 nucleotides: TGTGCCAGCAGTTTATGGCAGAACACTGAAGCTTTCTTT. Protein sequence: CASSLWQNTEAFF.

Details on this clone: At one of its ends the junction is not consistent with the germline gene, which may arise from a read error. V is TRBV6-5 and J is TRBJ1-1; TRBD1 aligns across 9 bases. CDR3 length: 12 amino acids. Germline loops: CDR1 MNHEY, CDR2 SVGAGI. DNA for the CDR3: TGTGCCAGCAGTATCCACAGGGGGCCCCTGGGCTTT. Translation: CASSIHRGPLGF.